This passage covers 19 T cell receptor beta chains from one sample sequenced in a study of T cells in localized non-small cell lung cancer. Using immunoSEQ multiplex PCR, the repertoire was profiled, and TCRdb retains in-frame clones only, with some absent. The profile shows under 45,000 clones, 65% to 90% of them singletons. The sequenced sample was PBMCs, obtained before any cancer treatment. The receptors shown here come from a man aged 35 to 69 with stage II lung adenocarcinoma.

This clone was recorded a few times. The chain uses TRBV2 and TRBJ2-5, with TRBD1 matching 10 bases. The germline CDR1 and CDR2 sequences are SNHLY and FYNNEI. The trim removed 6 bases at V and 5 bases at J, leaving 15 bases unmatched. The CDR3 loop spans 17 amino acids. The CDR3 nucleotides read TGTGCCAGCAGCTGGACAATCGACAGGGGGCTTGGGGAGACCCAGTACTTC. It specifies CASSWTIDRGLGETQYF.

The chain combines TRBV19 with TRBJ1-3; 10 nucleotides line up with TRBD1. This CDR3 comprises 17 residues. Trimming removed 3 bases from V and 2 bases from J; junction bases left unmatched: 7. CDR1 and CDR2 from the germline V gene are LNHDA and SQIVND (reference sequence). CDR3 nucleotides: TGTGCCAGTAGTATCCTACCGGGACAGGGGCCTGGAAACACCATATATTTT. The encoded protein is CASSILPGQGPGNTIYF.

The chain recombines TRBV2 with TRBJ1-6; D may be TRBD1 (5 bases). Per germline, CDR1 SNHLY and CDR2 FYNNEI. There are 13 residues in the CDR3. V was trimmed by 7 bases and J by 5 bases, leaving 9 bases between them. In nucleotides, the CDR3 is TGTGCCAGCAAAGGGGCCCATAATTCACCCCTCCACTTT. As protein: CASKGAHNSPLHF.

This chain uses TRBV4-1 with TRBJ2-5, with TRBD2 as a possible D gene (6 bases). From germline, CDR1 is MGHRA and CDR2 YSYEKL. Trimming removed 4 bases at V and 4 bases at J, with 22 bases between. The CDR3 length is 17 residues. The CDR3 DNA reads TGCGCCAGCAGCCCACCGAGGCGGCGGGATCTACGAGAGACCCAGTACTTC. Amino acid sequence: CASSPPRRRDLRETQYF.

This chain joins TRBV7-3 and TRBJ2-5; the D is unclear. The CDR3 consists of 13 residues. Trimming stripped 0 bases from V and 2 bases from J, with 4 bases between. The germline V gene has CDR1 SGHTA and CDR2 FQGTGA. CDR3 residues: CASSLTYQETQYF. CDR3 in DNA: TGTGCCAGCAGCTTAACCTATCAAGAGACCCAGTACTTC.

The gene calls are TRBV6-6 and TRBJ2-1, with TRBD2 matching over 9 bases. The V and J ends lost 4 bases and 5 bases, in that order; junction bases with no gene match: 6. The CDR3 loop spans 15 amino acids. Germline CDR1 is MNHNY and CDR2 is SVGAGI (reference sequence). CDR3 amino acids: CASSFGSGGHNEQFF. The CDR3 region has the DNA TGTGCCAGCAGTTTCGGAAGCGGGGGGCACAATGAGCAGTTCTTC.

In its sample, this clone was seen a few times. This chain connects TRBV7-2 to TRBJ2-7, with D perhaps TRBD2 (5 bases). Germline CDR1 SGHTA, CDR2 FQGNSA. The CDR3 runs 16 residues. Trimming shortened V by 4 bases and J by 0 bases, and 16 bases separated the two germline ends. DNA of the CDR3: TGTGCCAGCAGCTCTTTCAGCGGTCTAAGCTCCTACGAGCAGTACTTC. Translating it yields CASSSFSGLSSYEQYF.

In its sample, this clone was seen once. The J gene is TRBJ2-5, the V gene TRBV19; D gene unclear. V lost 2 bases and J lost 2, with 9 bases in between. The CDR3 sequence is 14 residues long. Germline V CDR1 and CDR2: LNHDA, SQIVND (reference sequence). The CDR3 DNA follows: TGTGCCAGTAGTATACTCGGCTTACAAGAGACCCAGTACTTC. Residues: CASSILGLQETQYF. The variable domain in full, with the rest retrieved from reference TRBV19 and TRBJ2-5, is DGGITQSPKYLFRKEGQNVTLSCEQNLNHDAMYWYRQDPGQGLRLIYYSQIVNDFQKGDIAEGYSVSREKKESFPLTVTSAQKNPTAFYLCASSILGLQETQYFGPGTRLLVL.

The genes are TRBV27 and TRBJ1-4, with 8 bases lining up with TRBD1. Per germline, CDR1 MNHEY and CDR2 SMNVEV (reference sequence). CDR3 length equals 14 residues. V was pared by 5 bases and J by 7 bases, with 6 bases of the junction left unmatched. The CDR3 bases are TGTGCCAGCAGTCTGGGACAGGTTGGTGAAAAACTGTTTTTT. Its protein is CASSLGQVGEKLFF.

This clone was picked up one time. This chain links TRBV6-6 with TRBJ2-2; D possibly corresponds to TRBD1 (5 bases). This CDR3 comprises 13 residues. The V gene's germline CDR1 is MNHNY and CDR2 SVGAGI (reference sequence). V shed 7 bases and J shed 6 bases, with 12 bases lying between them. In DNA, the CDR3 is TGTGCCAGCACACAGGTTTTAGCCGGGGAGCTGTTTTTT. This encodes CASTQVLAGELFF.

The chain uses TRBV6-6 and TRBJ2-7; TRBD2 matches at 10 bases. Germline assignment: CDR1 MNHNY and CDR2 SVGAGI (reference sequence). With V trimmed by 4 bases and J by 5 bases, 5 bases remained unmatched. The length of the CDR3 is 14 residues. CDR3 sequence reads: CASSFLAGEDEQYF. The CDR3 DNA reads as TGTGCCAGCAGTTTCCTAGCGGGAGAGGACGAGCAGTACTTC.

J is TRBJ2-7 and V is TRBV15; 11 bases are a match to TRBD2. The CDR3 is made up of 20 amino acids. The germline CDR1 and CDR2 sequences are LNHNV and YYDKDF (reference sequence). V lost 4 bases and J lost 5; bases outside the gene matches: 22. CDR3 amino acids: CATSKGQDKLAGERGNEQYF. The CDR3, as DNA: TGTGCCACCAGCAAAGGACAGGACAAACTAGCGGGAGAACGTGGAAACGAGCAGTACTTC.

The rearrangement links TRBV5-6 to TRBJ1-1; a possible D gene is TRBD1 (6 bases). CDR3 size: 17 residues. Trimming took 1 base from V and 0 from J, leaving 16 bases between them. Germline V gives CDR1 SGHDT, CDR2 YYEEEE. The CDR3 DNA sequence: TGTGCCAGCAGCTTGAACGTGGGGGCAGGGCTGAACACTGAAGCTTTCTTT. Its protein is CASSLNVGAGLNTEAFF.

The chain has TRBV2 and TRBJ1-6, with 10 bases matching TRBD1. The CDR3 totals 16 residues. Unmatched junction bases numbered 10, after V lost 5 bases and J lost 9 bases. The germline V gene encodes CDR1 SNHLY and CDR2 FYNNEI. CDR3 DNA sequence: TGTGCCAGCAGTCAACATAAGACAGGGGGCGGTTCACCCCTCCACTTT. Amino acids: CASSQHKTGGGSPLHF.

The chain employs TRBV6-5 and TRBJ2-5; D unresolved. V dropped 8 bases and J dropped 5 bases, with 15 bases sitting between them. Germline V gene data show CDR1 as MNHEY and CDR2 as SVGAGI. The CDR3 is 13 amino acids. CDR3 DNA: TGTGCCAGCTCCTCAGGCGGTTTGGAGACCCAGTACTTC. Its protein product is CASSSGGLETQYF.

A remark on this clone: A read error may account for a junction end that differs from germline. The V gene is TRBV19, the J gene TRBJ2-1; TRBD2 matches 13 bases. The CDR3 has 15 amino acids. The germline CDR1 and CDR2 sequences are LNHDA and SQIVND (reference sequence). The CDR3 loop reads CASSIGTSGNDEQFF. CDR3 nucleotide sequence: TGTGCCAGTAGCATAGGGACTAGCGGGAACGATGAGCAGTTCTTC. Full variable domain (missing parts from reference TRBV19 and TRBJ2-1): DGGITQSPKYLFRKEGQNVTLSCEQNLNHDAMYWYRQDPGQGLRLIYYSQIVNDFQKGDIAEGYSVSREKKESFPLTVTSAQKNPTAFYLCASSIGTSGNDEQFFGPGTRLTVL.

The chain combines TRBV30 with TRBJ2-5; 8 nucleotides match TRBD1. The CDR3 is 15 amino acids. The trim removed 2 bases at V and 4 bases at J, leaving 9 bases unmatched. Germline CDR1 and CDR2: GTSNPN and SVGIG (reference sequence). The CDR3 DNA reads TGTGCCTGGAGTACAGGACAGGGAAGTCGAGAGACCCAGTACTTC. It encodes CAWSTGQGSRETQYF.

This clone was seen only a few times. CDR3 loop: CASSYPGAVSYEQYF. CDR3 nucleotides: TGTGCCAGCAGTTACCCTGGGGCAGTCTCCTACGAGCAGTACTTC. The gene calls are TRBV28 and TRBJ2-7, with D maybe TRBD1 (5 bases). Germline loops: CDR1 MDHEN, CDR2 SYDVKM. V lost 4 bases, J lost 0 bases, and 13 bases lay in between. The CDR3 consists of 15 residues. Supplemented by reference TRBV28 and TRBJ2-7, the full variable domain reads DVKVTQSSRYLVKRTGEKVFLECVQDMDHENMFWYRQDPGLGLRLIYFSYDVKMKEKGDIPEGYSVSREKKERFSLILESASTNQTSMYLCASSYPGAVSYEQYFGPGTRLTVT.

The chain employs TRBV2 and TRBJ2-4, with 11 bases that match TRBD1. This CDR3 is 15 amino acids long. V dropped 7 bases and J dropped 8; count of bases not matched to a gene: 10. Germline loops: CDR1 SNHLY, CDR2 FYNNEI. In DNA form, the CDR3 reads TGTGCCAGCACCTACGGGGGGACAGGGGGAGACATTCAGTACTTC. Residues: CASTYGGTGGDIQYF. Full variable domain (remainder filled in from reference TRBV2 and TRBJ2-4): EPEVTQTPSHQVTQMGQEVILRCVPISNHLYFYWYRQILGQKVEFLVSFYNNEISEKSEIFDDQFSVERPDGSNFTLKIRSTKLEDSAMYFCASTYGGTGGDIQYFGAGTRLSVL.